This T cell receptor (beta chain) is from a study of HIV-infected patients and healthy controls. About the research overall: All patients had undetectable virus after a further year of therapy, about 70% of the 16 by the second bleed.

CDR1 is SNHLY, CDR2 FYNNEI, per germline. The CDR3 length is 17 residues. V trimming: 8 bases; J trimming: 0 bases; junction bases outside the gene matches: 11. This clonotype was detected many times. Its cognate antigen is unknown. The repertoire came from unfractionated whole blood and reflected all unsorted peripheral T cells. Study findings and constraints: Healthy control repertoires had roughly threefold more distinct CDR3s than untreated HIV+ repertoires, and higher Shannon diversity.

cDNA was made from around 0.45 ug RNA using alpha and beta constant primers. Separate chain-specific third strand synthesis with multiplexing indices produced the alpha and beta libraries. After a brief PCR adding P5, P7 and a second index, about 20 amplification cycles followed. MiXCR was run by TCRdb on the 5' RACE reads, yielding one entry per CDR3 protein. The table lists about 8,100 distinct CDR3 sequences, 5% to 6.5% of them singletons. The gene calls are TRBV2 and TRBJ2-1; 9 bases are a match to TRBD1. The clonotype comes from an adult with HIV infection. The sequencing here drew on blood, taken before antiretroviral therapy. CDR3 coding DNA: TGTGCCAGCTCCGGACAGGGGCATAAGAGCTCCTACAATGAGCAGTTCTTC. It yields the protein CASSGQGHKSSYNEQFF.